The next 7 T cell receptor beta chains were all read from a single sample in a study of OX40 agonist ivuxolimab in advanced cancers. Method: immunoSEQ multiplex PCR; TCRdb's copy keeps in-frame clones and lacks some. Seen here are about 84,000 clones, 80% to 90% observed once, and the top ten hold 0.19%. The sample in question was CD4+ or CD8+ T cells sorted from blood, obtained in a trial of the OX40 agonist ivuxolimab. The receptors originated from an adult with an advanced solid tumor such as melanoma, head and neck, liver or kidney cancer.

The V call is TRBV10-3, the J call TRBJ2-1, with D unclear. Germline V CDR1 and CDR2: ENHRY, SYGVKD. The CDR3 runs to 15 residues. Trimming took 8 bases from V and 6 from J, leaving 20 bases between them. The DNA for the CDR3 is TGTGCCATCCTTAAGTTCAGAGGTTCAATCAATGAGCAGTTCTTC. This gives the protein CAILKFRGSINEQFF.

The V and J genes are TRBV5-1 and TRBJ2-7; no clear D. The CDR3 extends over 14 amino acids. From germline, CDR1 is SGHRS and CDR2 YFSETQ. With 3 bases removed from V and 3 bases from J, the gap between germline ends came to 13 bases. CDR3 protein: CASSYTSPGYEQYF. The DNA of the CDR3 is TGCGCCAGCAGCTATACCTCACCGGGCTACGAGCAGTACTTC.

This clone has a single count. The rearrangement joins TRBV12-5 to TRBJ2-2; 9 bases fit TRBD1. Germline CDR1 and CDR2: LGHNT and FRNRAP. After removal of 4 bases from V and 3 bases from J, the junction contained 6 bases not matched to a gene. The CDR3 is 16 residues long. The DNA of the CDR3 is TGTGCTAGTGGTTACCTAGGACAGGGGCACACCGGGGAGCTGTTTTTT. This codes for CASGYLGQGHTGELFF. Looking up the rest from reference TRBV12-5 and TRBJ2-2 gives the full variable domain: DARVTQTPRHKVTEMGQEVTMRCQPILGHNTVFWYRQTMMQGLELLAYFRNRAPLDDSGMPKDRFSAEMPDATLATLKIQPSEPRDSAVYFCASGYLGQGHTGELFFGEGSRLTVL.

The chain couples TRBV7-6 to TRBJ2-3; tentatively, D is TRBD1 or TRBD2 (5 bases each). The CDR3 is made up of 12 amino acids. Trimming removed 8 bases at V and 8 bases at J, with 14 bases between. Per the germline V gene, CDR1 is SGHVS and CDR2 is FNYEAQ. This CDR3 is CASGTYPVTQYF. CDR3 coding DNA: TGTGCCAGCGGGACCTACCCAGTTACGCAGTATTTT.

V gene TRBV4-1 combines with J gene TRBJ2-3; 12 positions match TRBD2. V was clipped by 0 bases and J by 8 bases; unmatched bases: 6. CDR1 MGHRA and CDR2 YSYEKL come from the germline V gene. The CDR3 consists of 16 residues. The CDR3 DNA is TGCGCCAGCAGCCAAGATAGGCTAGCGGGAGGGAGTACGCAGTATTTT. Its translation is CASSQDRLAGGSTQYF.

The chain couples TRBV30 to TRBJ2-3; TRBD2 aligns across 8 bases. Germline lookup yields CDR1 GTSNPN and CDR2 SVGIG (reference sequence). CDR3 length: 15 residues. V was clipped by 2 bases and J by 4 bases; unmatched bases: 8. CDR3 in amino acids: CAWSRGGTSADTQYF. The CDR3 DNA is TGTGCCTGGAGTCGGGGGGGGACCTCCGCAGATACGCAGTATTTT. Looking up the rest from reference TRBV30 and TRBJ2-3 gives the full variable domain: SQTIHQWPATLVQPVGSPLSLECTVEGTSNPNLYWYRQAAGRGLQLLFYSVGIGQISSEVPQNLSASRPQDRQFILSSKKLLLSDSGFYLCAWSRGGTSADTQYFGPGTRLTVL.

The J gene is TRBJ2-5, the V gene TRBV6-1; possibly TRBD2 for D (6 bases). The CDR3 has 14 residues. From germline, CDR1 is MNHNS and CDR2 SASEGT. Between the trimmed V and J ends, which lost 0 bases and 3 bases, there was a span of 8 bases. CDR3 loop: CASSEAGGEETQYF. The CDR3 coding sequence is TGTGCCAGCAGTGAAGCGGGCGGGGAAGAGACCCAGTACTTC.